The 8 T cell receptor beta chains below all came from one sample that was sequenced in a study of shared T cell receptors in the human thymus. Generated by immunoSEQ multiplex PCR, the TCRdb table keeps only in-frame clones and is missing some. The profile shows 640,000 or so clones, 70% to 90% of them singletons. The data also belong to a second study, concerning human thymus T cells.

The sample taken for sequencing was thymocytes. The source is a boy less than two years old with a congenital heart defect.

Only one count was recorded for this clone. The rearrangement links TRBV28 to TRBJ2-7, with a tentative D call TRBD2 (7 bases). Trimming cost V 1 base and J 5 bases, with 21 bases left between them. Germline CDR1 reads MDHEN; CDR2 reads SYDVKM. CDR3 length: 17 residues. This CDR3 reads CASSLFRFGRGGNEQYF. DNA for the CDR3: TGTGCCAGCAGTTTATTTCGTTTCGGCAGGGGAGGGAACGAGCAGTACTTC.

The gene calls are TRBV15 and TRBJ2-7; 9 nucleotides align to TRBD2. Trimming cost V 4 bases and J 4 bases; bases outside gene matches: 8. The germline V gene encodes CDR1 LNHNV and CDR2 YYDKDF (reference sequence). The CDR3 extends over 15 amino acids. The CDR3: CATSTHSGRDYEQYF. The CDR3 DNA reads as TGTGCCACCAGCACCCATAGCGGGAGAGATTACGAGCAGTACTTC.

The CDR3 DNA sequence: TGCGCCAGCAGCCAAGAGGACAGGGGTGATAGGAGCTCCTACAATGAGCAGTTCTTC. Its protein product is CASSQEDRGDRSSYNEQFF. The rearrangement joins TRBV4-3 to TRBJ2-1; 9 bases line up with TRBD1. Per the germline V gene, CDR1 is LGHNA and CDR2 is YSLEER. J gave up 0 bases and V 0 bases, and 9 bases lay outside the gene matches. This CDR3 has 19 residues.

The rearrangement joins TRBV4-3 to TRBJ2-7; D is possibly TRBD1 (5 bases). Trimming cost V 1 base and J 3 bases, with 19 bases left between them. This CDR3 spans 17 amino acids. CDR1 and CDR2 (germline): LGHNA, YSLEER. This CDR3 is CASSQVRVAGKNYEQYF. The CDR3 bases are TGCGCCAGCAGCCAAGTCAGGGTGGCAGGGAAGAACTACGAGCAGTACTTC.

The chain is built from TRBV4-3 and TRBJ2-2; 11 bases are shared with TRBD1. The germline gives CDR1 LGHNA, CDR2 YSLEER. The CDR3 contains 18 residues. V gave up 0 bases and J gave up 5 bases; unmatched junction bases: 8. The CDR3 coding sequence is TGCGCCAGCAGCCAAGACCAGGACAGGGGGCGATGGACCGGGGAGCTGTTTTTT. Translation: CASSQDQDRGRWTGELFF.

The chain carries TRBV19 and TRBJ2-1; D not certain. The CDR3 loop spans 15 amino acids. CDR1 is LNHDA and CDR2 is SQIVND in the germline V gene (reference sequence). Between the trimmed V and J ends, which lost 3 bases and 2 bases, there was a span of 11 bases. The CDR3 reads CASSIPGGAYNEQFF. The CDR3 bases are TGTGCCAGTAGTATCCCAGGTGGTGCCTACAATGAGCAGTTCTTC.

The rearrangement joins TRBV5-1 to TRBJ2-7, with TRBD2 identical over 10 bases. The CDR3 loop spans 16 amino acids. Germline-derived CDR1 and CDR2 are SGHRS and YFSETQ. With 0 bases clipped from V and 2 bases from J, the junction kept 5 bases outside the gene matches. CDR3 bases: TGCGCCAGCAGCTTGGATATAGCGGGAGGTACCTACGAGCAGTACTTC. This gives the protein CASSLDIAGGTYEQYF.

The genes are TRBV14 and TRBJ1-5, with D unresolved. V was cut by 0 bases and J by 9 bases, with 9 bases left in between. The CDR3 length is 13 residues. Per germline, CDR1 SGHDN and CDR2 FVKESK. DNA of the CDR3: TGTGCCAGCAGCCAAGAAGAGAATTGGCCCCAGCATTTT. This codes for CASSQEENWPQHF.